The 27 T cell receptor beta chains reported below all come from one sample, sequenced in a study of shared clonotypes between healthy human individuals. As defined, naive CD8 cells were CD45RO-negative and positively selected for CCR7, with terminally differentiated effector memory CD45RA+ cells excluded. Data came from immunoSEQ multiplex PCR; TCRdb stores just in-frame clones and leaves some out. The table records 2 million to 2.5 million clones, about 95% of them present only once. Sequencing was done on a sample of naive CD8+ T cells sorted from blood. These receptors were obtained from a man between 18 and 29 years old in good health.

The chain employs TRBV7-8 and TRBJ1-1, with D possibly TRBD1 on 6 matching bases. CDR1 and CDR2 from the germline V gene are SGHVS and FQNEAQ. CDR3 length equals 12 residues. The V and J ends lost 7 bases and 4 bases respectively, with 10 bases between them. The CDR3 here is CASKGVITEAFF. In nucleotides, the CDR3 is TGTGCCAGCAAGGGGGTAATCACTGAAGCTTTCTTT.

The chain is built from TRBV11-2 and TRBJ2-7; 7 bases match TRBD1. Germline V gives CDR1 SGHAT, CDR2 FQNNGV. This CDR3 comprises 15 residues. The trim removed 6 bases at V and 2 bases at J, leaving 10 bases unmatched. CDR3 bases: TGTGCCAGCAGTTTGCACCTGACAGGGACCTACGAGCAGTACTTC. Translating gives CASSLHLTGTYEQYF.

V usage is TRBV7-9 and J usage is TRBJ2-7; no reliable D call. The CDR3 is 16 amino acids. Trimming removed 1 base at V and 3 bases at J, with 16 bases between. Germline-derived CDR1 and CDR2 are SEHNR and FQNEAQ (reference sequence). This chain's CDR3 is CASSLGYEGILYEQYF. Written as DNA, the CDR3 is TGTGCCAGCAGCTTAGGATATGAAGGGATCCTCTACGAGCAGTACTTC. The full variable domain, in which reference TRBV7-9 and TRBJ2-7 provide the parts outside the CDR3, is DTGVSQNPRHKITKRGQNVTFRCDPISEHNRLYWYRQTLGQGPEFLTYFQNEAQLEKSRLLSDRFSAERPKGSFSTLEIQRTEQGDSAMYLCASSLGYEGILYEQYFGPGTRLTVT.

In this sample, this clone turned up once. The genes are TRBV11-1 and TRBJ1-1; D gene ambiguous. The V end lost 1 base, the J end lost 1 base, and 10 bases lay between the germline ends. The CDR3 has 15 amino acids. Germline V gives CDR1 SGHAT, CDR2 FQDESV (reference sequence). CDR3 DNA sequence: TGTGCCAGCAGCTTAGTCGGGGTTGAGAACACTGAAGCTTTCTTT. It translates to CASSLVGVENTEAFF.

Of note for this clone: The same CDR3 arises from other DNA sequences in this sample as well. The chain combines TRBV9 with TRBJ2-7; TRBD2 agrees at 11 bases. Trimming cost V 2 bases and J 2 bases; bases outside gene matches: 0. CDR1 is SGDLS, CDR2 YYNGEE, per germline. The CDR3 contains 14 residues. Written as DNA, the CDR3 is TGTGCCAGCAGCGTGGGACTAGCGGCCTACGAGCAGTACTTC. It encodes CASSVGLAAYEQYF.

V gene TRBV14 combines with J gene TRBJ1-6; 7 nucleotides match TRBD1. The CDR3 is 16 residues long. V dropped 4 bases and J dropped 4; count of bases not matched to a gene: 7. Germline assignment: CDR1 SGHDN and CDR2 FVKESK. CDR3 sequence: CASSLLTGSYNSPLHF. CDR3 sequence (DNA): TGTGCCAGCAGCCTCTTGACAGGGAGTTATAATTCACCCCTCCACTTT.

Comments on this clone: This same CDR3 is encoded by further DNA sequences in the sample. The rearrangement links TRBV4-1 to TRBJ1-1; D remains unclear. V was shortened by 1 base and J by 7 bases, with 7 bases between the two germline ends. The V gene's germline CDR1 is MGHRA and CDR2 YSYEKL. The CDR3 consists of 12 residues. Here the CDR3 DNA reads TGCGCCAGCAGCCAAGTGAGCGGTGAAGCTTTCTTT. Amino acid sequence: CASSQVSGEAFF.

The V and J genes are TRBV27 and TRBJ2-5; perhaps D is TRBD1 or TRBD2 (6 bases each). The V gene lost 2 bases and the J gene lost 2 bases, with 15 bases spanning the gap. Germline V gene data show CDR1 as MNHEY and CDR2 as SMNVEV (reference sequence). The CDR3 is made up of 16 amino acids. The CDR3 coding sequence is TGTGCCAGCAGTTTAAGTCCGGGGGCGTGGCAAGAGACCCAGTACTTC. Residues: CASSLSPGAWQETQYF.

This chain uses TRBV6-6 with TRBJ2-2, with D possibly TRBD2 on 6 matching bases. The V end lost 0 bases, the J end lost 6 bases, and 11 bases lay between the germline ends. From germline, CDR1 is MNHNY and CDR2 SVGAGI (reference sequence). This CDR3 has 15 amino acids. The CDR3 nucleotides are TGTGCCAGCAGTTACTCTGCGGGACTCGCCGGGGAGCTGTTTTTT. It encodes CASSYSAGLAGELFF.

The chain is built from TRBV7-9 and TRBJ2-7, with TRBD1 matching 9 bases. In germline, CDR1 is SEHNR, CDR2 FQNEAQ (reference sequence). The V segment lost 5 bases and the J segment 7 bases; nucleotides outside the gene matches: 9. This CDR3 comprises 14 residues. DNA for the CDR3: TGTGCCAGCAGCGCGACAGGGGGGGAATTAGAGCAGTACTTC. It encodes CASSATGGELEQYF.

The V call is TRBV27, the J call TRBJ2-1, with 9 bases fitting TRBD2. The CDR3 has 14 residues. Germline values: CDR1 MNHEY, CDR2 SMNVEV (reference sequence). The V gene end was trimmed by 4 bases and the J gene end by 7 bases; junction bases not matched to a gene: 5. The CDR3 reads CASSSSGRRNEQFF. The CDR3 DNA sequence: TGTGCCAGCAGTTCCAGCGGGAGGAGAAATGAGCAGTTCTTC.

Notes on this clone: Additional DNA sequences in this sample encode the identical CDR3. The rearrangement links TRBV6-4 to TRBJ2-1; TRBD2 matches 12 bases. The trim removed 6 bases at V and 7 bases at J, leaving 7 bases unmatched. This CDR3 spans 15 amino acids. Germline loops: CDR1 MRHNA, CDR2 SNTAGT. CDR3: CASSRLAGGPNEQFF. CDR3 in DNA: TGTGCCAGCAGCCGTCTAGCGGGGGGGCCGAATGAGCAGTTCTTC.

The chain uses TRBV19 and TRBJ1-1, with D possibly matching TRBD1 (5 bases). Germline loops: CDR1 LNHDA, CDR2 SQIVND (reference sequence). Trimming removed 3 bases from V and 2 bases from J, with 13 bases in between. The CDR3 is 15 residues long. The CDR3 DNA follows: TGTGCCAGTAGTATCGGTGGGACCGCAAACACTGAAGCTTTCTTT. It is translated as CASSIGGTANTEAFF.

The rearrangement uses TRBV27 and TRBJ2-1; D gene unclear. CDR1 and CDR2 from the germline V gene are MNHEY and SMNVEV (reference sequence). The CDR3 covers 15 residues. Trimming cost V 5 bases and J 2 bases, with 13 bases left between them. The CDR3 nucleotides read TGTGCCAGCAGTCCCCCGACACGGCCCTACAATGAGCAGTTCTTC. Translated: CASSPPTRPYNEQFF.

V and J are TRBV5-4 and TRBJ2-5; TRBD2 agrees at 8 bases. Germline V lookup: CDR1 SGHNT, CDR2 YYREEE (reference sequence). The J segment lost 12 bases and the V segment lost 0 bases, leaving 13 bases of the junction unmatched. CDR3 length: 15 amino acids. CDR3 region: CASSLGPAGADQKYF. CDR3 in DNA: TGTGCCAGCAGCTTGGGGCCAGCGGGGGCCGATCAGAAGTACTTC.

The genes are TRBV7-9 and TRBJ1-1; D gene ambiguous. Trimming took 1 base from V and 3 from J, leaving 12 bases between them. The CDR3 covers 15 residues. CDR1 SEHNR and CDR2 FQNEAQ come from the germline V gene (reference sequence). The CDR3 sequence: CASSLDGSPDTEAFF. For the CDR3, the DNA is TGTGCCAGCAGCTTAGATGGGAGTCCGGACACTGAAGCTTTCTTT.

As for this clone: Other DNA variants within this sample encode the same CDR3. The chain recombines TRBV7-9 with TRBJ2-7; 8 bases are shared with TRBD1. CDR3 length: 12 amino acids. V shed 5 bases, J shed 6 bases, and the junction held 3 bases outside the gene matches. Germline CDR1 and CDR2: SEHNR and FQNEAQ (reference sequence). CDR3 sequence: CASSPQGGEQYF. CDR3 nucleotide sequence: TGTGCCAGCAGCCCACAGGGGGGCGAGCAGTACTTC. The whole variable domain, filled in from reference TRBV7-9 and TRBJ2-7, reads DTGVSQNPRHKITKRGQNVTFRCDPISEHNRLYWYRQTLGQGPEFLTYFQNEAQLEKSRLLSDRFSAERPKGSFSTLEIQRTEQGDSAMYLCASSPQGGEQYFGPGTRLTVT.

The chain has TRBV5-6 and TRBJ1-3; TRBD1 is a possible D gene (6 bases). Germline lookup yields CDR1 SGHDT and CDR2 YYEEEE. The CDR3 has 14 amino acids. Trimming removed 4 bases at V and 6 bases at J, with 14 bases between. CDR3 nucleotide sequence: TGTGCCAGCAGCGCCACAGGGAATGAAAACACCATATATTTT. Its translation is CASSATGNENTIYF. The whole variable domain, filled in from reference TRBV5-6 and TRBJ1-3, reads DAGVTQSPTHLIKTRGQQVTLRCSPKSGHDTVSWYQQALGQGPQFIFQYYEEEERQRGNFPDRFSGHQFPNYSSELNVNALLLGDSALYLCASSATGNENTIYFGEGSWLTVV.

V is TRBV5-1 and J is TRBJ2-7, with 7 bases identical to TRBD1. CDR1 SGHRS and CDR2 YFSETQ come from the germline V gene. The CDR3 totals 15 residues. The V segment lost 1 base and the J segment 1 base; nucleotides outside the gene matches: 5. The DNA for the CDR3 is TGCGCCAGCAGCTTGAGTCAGGGGGTGTCCTACGAGCAGTACTTC. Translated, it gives CASSLSQGVSYEQYF.

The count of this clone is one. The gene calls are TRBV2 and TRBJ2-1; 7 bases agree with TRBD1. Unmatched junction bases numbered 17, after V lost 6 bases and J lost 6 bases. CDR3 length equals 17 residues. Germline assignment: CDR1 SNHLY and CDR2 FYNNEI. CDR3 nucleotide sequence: TGTGCCAGCAGGGGCCCCGACAGGGCCCCCATTCGCAATGAGCAGTTCTTC. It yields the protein CASRGPDRAPIRNEQFF.

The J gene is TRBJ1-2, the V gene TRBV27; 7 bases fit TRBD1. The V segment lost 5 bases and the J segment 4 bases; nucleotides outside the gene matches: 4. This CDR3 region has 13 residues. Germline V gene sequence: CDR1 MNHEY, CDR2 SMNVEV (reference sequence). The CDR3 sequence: CASSKTGAYGYTF. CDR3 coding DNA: TGTGCCAGCAGTAAAACAGGGGCCTATGGCTACACCTTC.

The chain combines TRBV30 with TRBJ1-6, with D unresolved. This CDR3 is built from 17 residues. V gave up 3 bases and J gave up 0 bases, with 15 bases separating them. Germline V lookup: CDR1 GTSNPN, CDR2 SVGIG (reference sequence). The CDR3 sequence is CAWRDWSMSSYNSPLHF. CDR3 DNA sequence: TGTGCCTGGAGGGATTGGTCGATGAGCTCCTATAATTCACCCCTCCACTTT.

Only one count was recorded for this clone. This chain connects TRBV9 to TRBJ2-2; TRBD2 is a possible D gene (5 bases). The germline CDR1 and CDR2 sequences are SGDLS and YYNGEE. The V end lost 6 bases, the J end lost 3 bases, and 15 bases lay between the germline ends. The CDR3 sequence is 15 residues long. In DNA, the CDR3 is TGTGCCAGCACCCGTGATGGGAGCGACACCGGGGAGCTGTTTTTT. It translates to CASTRDGSDTGELFF.

The CDR3 DNA reads TGTGCCTCGACTAGCGGGGGGTATCGGGAGCAGTTCTTC. The encoded protein is CASTSGGYREQFF. The chain employs TRBV11-2 and TRBJ2-1, with 13 nucleotides matching TRBD2. CDR3 length equals 13 residues. V trimming: 11 bases; J trimming: 10 bases; junction bases outside the gene matches: 8. Per the germline V gene, CDR1 is SGHAT and CDR2 is FQNNGV.

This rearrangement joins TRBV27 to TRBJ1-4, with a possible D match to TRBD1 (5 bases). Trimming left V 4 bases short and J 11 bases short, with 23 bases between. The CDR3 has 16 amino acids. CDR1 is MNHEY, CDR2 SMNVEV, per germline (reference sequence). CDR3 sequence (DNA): TGTGCCAGCAGTTACCTGGGGCCCCGGGGACCCGAGAAACTGTTTTTT. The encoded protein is CASSYLGPRGPEKLFF.

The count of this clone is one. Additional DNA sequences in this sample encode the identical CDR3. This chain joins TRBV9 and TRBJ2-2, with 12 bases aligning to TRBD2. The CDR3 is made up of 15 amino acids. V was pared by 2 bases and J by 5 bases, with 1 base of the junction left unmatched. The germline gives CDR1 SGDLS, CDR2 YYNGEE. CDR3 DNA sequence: TGTGCCAGCAGCGTCGGGACTAGCGGGACCGGGGAGCTGTTTTTT. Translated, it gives CASSVGTSGTGELFF.

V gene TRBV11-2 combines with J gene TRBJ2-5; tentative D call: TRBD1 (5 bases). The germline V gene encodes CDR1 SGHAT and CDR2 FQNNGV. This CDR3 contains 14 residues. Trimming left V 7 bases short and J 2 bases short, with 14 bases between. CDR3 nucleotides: TGTGCCAGCACTTTCAGTAGACAGCAAGAGACCCAGTACTTC. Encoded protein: CASTFSRQQETQYF. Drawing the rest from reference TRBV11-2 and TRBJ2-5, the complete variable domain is EAGVAQSPRYKIIEKRQSVAFWCNPISGHATLYWYQQILGQGPKLLIQFQNNGVVDDSQLPKDRFSAERLKGVDSTLKIQPAKLEDSAVYLCASTFSRQQETQYFGPGTRLLVL.